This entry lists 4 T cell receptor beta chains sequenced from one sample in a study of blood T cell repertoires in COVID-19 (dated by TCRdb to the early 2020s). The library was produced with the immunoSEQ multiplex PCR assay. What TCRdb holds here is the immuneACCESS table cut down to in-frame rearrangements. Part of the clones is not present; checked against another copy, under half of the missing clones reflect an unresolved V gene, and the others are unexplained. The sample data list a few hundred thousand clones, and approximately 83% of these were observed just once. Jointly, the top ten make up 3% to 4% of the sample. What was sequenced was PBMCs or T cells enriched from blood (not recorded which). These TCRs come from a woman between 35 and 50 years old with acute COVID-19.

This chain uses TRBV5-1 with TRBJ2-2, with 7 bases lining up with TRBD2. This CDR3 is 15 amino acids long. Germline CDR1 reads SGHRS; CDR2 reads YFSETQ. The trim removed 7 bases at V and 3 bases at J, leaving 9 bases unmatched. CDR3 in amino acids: CASARGRGDTGELFF. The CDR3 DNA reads TGCGCCAGCGCCCGGGGGAGGGGCGACACCGGGGAGCTGTTTTTT.

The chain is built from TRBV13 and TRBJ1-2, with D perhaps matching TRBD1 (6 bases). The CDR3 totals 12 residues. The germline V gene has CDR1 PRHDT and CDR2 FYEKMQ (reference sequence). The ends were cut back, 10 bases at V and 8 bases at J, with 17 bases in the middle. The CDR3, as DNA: TGTGCCACAACTGTGGGGGGGCTGGGCTACACCTTC. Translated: CATTVGGLGYTF.

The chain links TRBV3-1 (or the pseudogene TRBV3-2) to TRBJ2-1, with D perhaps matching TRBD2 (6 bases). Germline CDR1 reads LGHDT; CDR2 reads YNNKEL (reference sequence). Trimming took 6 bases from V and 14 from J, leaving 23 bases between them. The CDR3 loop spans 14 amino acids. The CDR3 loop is CASRPEHRRREEFF. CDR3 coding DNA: TGTGCCAGCAGACCCGAACATCGACGGCGGGAAGAGTTCTTC.

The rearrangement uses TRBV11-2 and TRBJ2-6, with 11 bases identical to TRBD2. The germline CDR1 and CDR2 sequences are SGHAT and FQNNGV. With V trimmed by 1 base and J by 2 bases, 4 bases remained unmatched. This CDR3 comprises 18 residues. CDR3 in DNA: TGTGCCAGCAGCTTAGCCCTAGCGGGAGGAGCTGGGGCCAACGTCCTGACTTTC. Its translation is CASSLALAGGAGANVLTF.